This entry lists 30 T cell receptor beta chains sequenced from one sample in a study of blood T cell dynamics during melanoma immunotherapy. Time point reported: week 3, after first cycle of checkpoint inhibitor. TCRdb's table, derived via immunoSEQ multiplex PCR, lists solely in-frame clones and lacks some. Of 10,000 to 13,000 clones detected, 75% to 90% appear once; the ten largest clones hold roughly 6.9%. Sequenced here: blood, sampled from a patient treated with checkpoint blockade. These receptors all stem from a human donor with melanoma.

The chain is built from TRBV7-8 and TRBJ2-3; D remains ambiguous. This CDR3 is built from 14 residues. From germline, CDR1 is SGHVS and CDR2 FQNEAQ. V lost 1 base, J lost 6 bases, and 11 bases lay in between. The CDR3 nucleotides read TGTGCCAGCAGCTTAGATCCTAGTTCCGATACGCAGTATTTT. Amino acid sequence: CASSLDPSSDTQYF.

V is TRBV5-5 and J is TRBJ1-6; D gene unclear. V lost 0 bases and J lost 9, with 13 bases in between. The germline CDR1 and CDR2 sequences are SGHKS and YYEKEE (reference sequence). CDR3 size: 15 residues. Here the CDR3 DNA reads TGTGCCAGCAGCTTGGAACAGCCAATCCTTTCACCCCTCCACTTT. Amino acids: CASSLEQPILSPLHF.

The rearrangement uses TRBV9 and TRBJ1-2, with D tentatively TRBD1 (5 bases). The CDR3 consists of 15 residues. The V end lost 0 bases, the J end lost 4 bases, and 13 bases lay between the germline ends. The V gene's germline CDR1 is SGDLS and CDR2 YYNGEE. The CDR3 DNA is TGTGCCAGCAGCGTAGAGGACACTTTTAGCTATGGCTACACCTTC. It yields the protein CASSVEDTFSYGYTF. Filled out from reference TRBV9 and TRBJ1-2, the complete variable domain reads DSGVTQTPKHLITATGQRVTLRCSPRSGDLSVYWYQQSLDQGLQFLIQYYNGEERAKGNILERFSAQQFPDLHSELNLSSLELGDSALYFCASSVEDTFSYGYTFGSGTRLTVV.

The chain is built from TRBV10-3 and TRBJ1-2; TRBD1 is a possible D gene (5 bases). V was cut by 2 bases and J by 8 bases, with 9 bases left in between. From germline, CDR1 is ENHRY and CDR2 SYGVKD. The CDR3 consists of 12 residues. CDR3 sequence: CAISETEGGYTF. CDR3 nucleotide sequence: TGTGCCATCAGTGAGACAGAGGGGGGCTACACCTTC.

There are a few counts of this clone. The chain carries TRBV9 and TRBJ2-7; D is perhaps TRBD1 (6 bases). Trimming pared 1 base from V and 5 bases from J, leaving 10 bases between. Germline values: CDR1 SGDLS, CDR2 YYNGEE. CDR3 length: 13 residues. CDR3 sequence: CASSVQGFDEQYF. The CDR3 nucleotides are TGTGCCAGCAGCGTACAGGGGTTCGACGAGCAGTACTTC.

This clone was seen just once. The chain links TRBV7-2 to TRBJ1-1; no reliable D call. The length of the CDR3 is 12 residues. CDR1 is SGHTA and CDR2 is FQGNSA in the germline V gene. V lost 10 bases and J lost 10, with 19 bases in between. The CDR3 reads CATSVGTPPAFF. DNA for the CDR3: TGTGCCACCTCGGTCGGAACCCCTCCAGCTTTCTTT.

J is TRBJ1-4 and V is TRBV6-1, with unresolved D. The CDR3 extends over 12 amino acids. Deletions cut 6 bases from V and 3 bases from J, with 5 bases between. Germline CDR1 is MNHNS and CDR2 is SASEGT. The CDR3 is CASRASNEKLFF. The CDR3 DNA reads TGTGCCAGCAGGGCTTCTAATGAAAAACTGTTTTTT.

The rearrangement links TRBV4-3 to TRBJ2-2, with 10 nucleotides matching TRBD1. The germline CDR1 and CDR2 sequences are LGHNA and YSLEER. V was clipped by 0 bases and J by 1 base; unmatched bases: 2. The CDR3 is made up of 17 amino acids. The CDR3 DNA reads as TGCGCCAGCAGCCAAGAGAGGGACAGGGGGAACACCGGGGAGCTGTTTTTT. Encoded protein: CASSQERDRGNTGELFF.

The chain combines TRBV19 with TRBJ2-1, with 8 bases aligning to TRBD1. Germline-derived CDR1 and CDR2 are LNHDA and SQIVND (reference sequence). V was clipped by 4 bases and J by 1 base; unmatched bases: 6. This CDR3 has 16 residues. The CDR3 sequence: CASSTGQGLSYNEQFF. The CDR3 bases are TGTGCCAGTAGTACCGGACAGGGTTTGTCCTACAATGAGCAGTTCTTC.

J is TRBJ2-5 and V is TRBV6-4, with 7 positions matching TRBD1. The CDR3 is made up of 14 amino acids. Germline trimming cut 0 bases from V and 4 bases from J; bases unmatched to any gene: 2. Germline V gene data show CDR1 as MRHNA and CDR2 as SNTAGT. DNA of the CDR3: TGTGCCAGCAGTGACTCTAACAGGGGAGAGACCCAGTACTTC. Amino acid sequence: CASSDSNRGETQYF.

The V call is TRBV6-1, the J call TRBJ1-5; 9 bases are a match to TRBD1. The CDR3 totals 15 residues. Germline V lookup: CDR1 MNHNS, CDR2 SASEGT. Germline trimming cut 4 bases from V and 4 bases from J; bases unmatched to any gene: 5. For the CDR3, the DNA is TGTGCCAGCAGTGGCGGGACAGGGTCGAATCAGCCCCAGCATTTT. This sequence encodes CASSGGTGSNQPQHF.

CDR3 region: CASSVGHRSLSGNTIYF. The CDR3 DNA is TGTGCCAGCAGCGTGGGGCACAGGTCACTCTCTGGAAACACCATATATTTT. This sequence joins TRBV9 and TRBJ1-3; D may be TRBD1 (5 bases). Germline V gene lookup returns CDR1 SGDLS and CDR2 YYNGEE. Trimming took 2 bases from V and 0 from J, leaving 15 bases between them. This CDR3 region has 17 residues. The variable domain in full, with the rest retrieved from reference TRBV9 and TRBJ1-3, is DSGVTQTPKHLITATGQRVTLRCSPRSGDLSVYWYQQSLDQGLQFLIQYYNGEERAKGNILERFSAQQFPDLHSELNLSSLELGDSALYFCASSVGHRSLSGNTIYFGEGSWLTVV.

Written as DNA, the CDR3 is TGTGCCAGTAGTCCCCGGGACAGGGGCGATGGCTACACCTTC. Translation gives CASSPRDRGDGYTF. The chain has TRBV19 and TRBJ1-2; 10 bases fit TRBD1. In germline, CDR1 is LNHDA, CDR2 SQIVND (reference sequence). There are 14 residues in the CDR3. The V gene end was trimmed by 5 bases and the J gene end by 6 bases; junction bases not matched to a gene: 6.

The J gene is TRBJ2-2, the V gene TRBV5-5; 10 bases match TRBD1. V shed 3 bases, J shed 7 bases, and the junction held 3 bases outside the gene matches. The germline gives CDR1 SGHKS, CDR2 YYEKEE (reference sequence). The CDR3 has 14 residues. For the CDR3, the DNA is TGTGCCAGCAGCTGGGACAGGGGTTTCGGGGAGCTGTTTTTT. Translation gives CASSWDRGFGELFF.

The rearrangement links TRBV6-6 to TRBJ2-3; possible D gene TRBD2, 6 bases. In germline, CDR1 is MNHNY, CDR2 SVGAGI (reference sequence). V was clipped by 6 bases and J by 1 base, with 11 bases between them. This CDR3 has 14 amino acids. This chain's CDR3 is CASRPGGGTDTQYF. The CDR3 nucleotides are TGTGCCAGCAGACCCGGCGGGGGCACAGATACGCAGTATTTT.

The chain has TRBV7-9 and TRBJ2-2, with 7 bases aligning to TRBD1. The CDR3 length is 16 residues. Germline V CDR1 and CDR2: SEHNR, FQNEAQ (reference sequence). The J segment lost 1 base and the V segment lost 5 bases, leaving 7 bases of the junction unmatched. CDR3 sequence: CASSDSDRRNTGELFF. The CDR3 DNA is TGTGCCAGCAGCGATTCGGACAGGAGGAACACCGGGGAGCTGTTTTTT.

This rearrangement joins TRBV19 to TRBJ2-3; TRBD2 matches at 8 bases. The V gene end was trimmed by 6 bases and the J gene end by 4 bases; junction bases not matched to a gene: 9. The CDR3 is made up of 15 amino acids. Germline assignment: CDR1 LNHDA and CDR2 SQIVND (reference sequence). The CDR3 here is CASSPRGGLADTQYF. In DNA form, the CDR3 reads TGTGCCAGTAGCCCCCGGGGGGGGCTTGCAGATACGCAGTATTTT.

The gene calls are TRBV4-3 and TRBJ1-2; maybe TRBD1 (5 bases). The CDR3 length is 15 residues. Germline V CDR1 and CDR2: LGHNA, YSLEER. V was cut by 0 bases and J by 2 bases, with 10 bases left in between. This chain's CDR3 is CASSQDSGPNYGYTF. CDR3 nucleotides: TGCGCCAGCAGCCAAGATTCAGGGCCCAACTATGGCTACACCTTC.

This chain joins TRBV11-1 and TRBJ1-6; D is uncertain. The CDR3 totals 12 residues. V dropped 5 bases and J dropped 7 bases, with 6 bases sitting between them. Germline assignment: CDR1 SGHAT and CDR2 FQDESV (reference sequence). The CDR3 region is CASSLSNSPLHF. Written as DNA, the CDR3 is TGTGCCAGCAGCCTATCCAATTCACCCCTCCACTTT.

V is TRBV7-2 and J is TRBJ1-2; D is undetermined. CDR3 size: 14 residues. CDR1 and CDR2 from the germline V gene are SGHTA and FQGNSA. V lost 5 bases and J 6 bases, leaving 16 bases between the germline ends. The DNA of the CDR3 is TGTGCCAGCAGCCAAGCGGGGTTAAGGGATGGCTACACCTTC. Protein product: CASSQAGLRDGYTF.

The chain links TRBV29-1 to TRBJ1-1, with 7 bases that match TRBD1. Per germline, CDR1 SQVTM and CDR2 ANQGSEA. V lost 3 bases to trimming and J lost 7 bases; unmatched junction nucleotides: 5. The CDR3 covers 12 residues. The CDR3 DNA reads TGCAGCGTTGACGCCCGGGACAGTGAAGCTTTCTTT. It specifies CSVDARDSEAFF.

This clone was found a few times. The J gene is TRBJ2-5, the V gene TRBV18, with D possibly TRBD1 on 5 matching bases. Trimming cost V 6 bases and J 4 bases, with 12 bases left between them. The CDR3 loop spans 13 amino acids. Germline V lookup: CDR1 KGHSH, CDR2 LQKENI. CDR3 region: CASSTDIGETQYF. The CDR3 coding sequence is TGTGCCAGCTCGACGGACATAGGAGAGACCCAGTACTTC.

The DNA of the CDR3 is TGCGCCAGCAGCAGCCCCGGGACAGGGGGAGGAAGGGAGACCCAGTACTTC. Translating gives CASSSPGTGGGRETQYF. The V call is TRBV5-1, the J call TRBJ2-5, with 11 nucleotides matching TRBD1. CDR1 and CDR2 from the germline V gene are SGHRS and YFSETQ. V shed 4 bases and J 5 bases; nucleotides not matched to a gene: 13. The CDR3 is 17 residues long.

This clone occurred a few times. CDR3 region: CASSLGPGMYTGELFF. The CDR3 DNA sequence: TGCGCCAGCAGCTTGGGGCCAGGGATGTACACCGGGGAGCTGTTTTTT. The gene calls are TRBV5-1 and TRBJ2-2, with D possibly being TRBD1 (5 bases). Trimming pared 0 bases from V and 3 bases from J, leaving 12 bases between. CDR1 and CDR2 from the germline V gene are SGHRS and YFSETQ. CDR3 size: 16 residues.

The chain recombines TRBV5-6 with TRBJ1-1; tentatively, D is TRBD1 (6 bases). The V end lost 4 bases, the J end lost 1 base, and 17 bases lay between the germline ends. Germline V CDR1 and CDR2: SGHDT, YYEEEE. The CDR3 is 16 residues long. The CDR3 nucleotides read TGTGCCAGCAGCCCTGGTGGGGGCCAGAGGAACACTGAAGCTTTCTTT. This translates into CASSPGGGQRNTEAFF.

The chain recombines TRBV7-2 with TRBJ2-5; either TRBD1 or TRBD2 may supply D (5 bases each). Matching the DNA end better, TRBJ2-7 makes the J call doubtful. This CDR3 comprises 14 residues. The germline gives CDR1 SGHTA, CDR2 FQGNSA. CDR3 amino acids: CASSLGGPIYEQYF. DNA of the CDR3: TGTGCCAGCAGCTTAGGGGGACCGATCTACGAGCAGTACTTC.

This chain links TRBV6-5 with TRBJ1-1; 7 bases match TRBD1. Germline V lookup: CDR1 MNHEY, CDR2 SVGAGI. CDR3 size: 13 residues. V gave up 5 bases and J gave up 2 bases; unmatched junction bases: 2. The CDR3 spells CASSRDSNTEAFF. For the CDR3, the DNA is TGTGCCAGCAGTCGGGACAGTAACACTGAAGCTTTCTTT.

V is TRBV6-5 and J is TRBJ2-7; D may be TRBD1 (6 bases). The CDR3 has 13 amino acids. Trimming removed 7 bases at V and 4 bases at J, with 14 bases between. The V gene's germline CDR1 is MNHEY and CDR2 SVGAGI. CDR3 DNA sequence: TGTGCCAGCACCAGGGGTAAGGGGTACGAGCAGTACTTC. This sequence encodes CASTRGKGYEQYF.

The chain links TRBV9 to TRBJ1-3; D uncertain. Germline V gene lookup returns CDR1 SGDLS and CDR2 YYNGEE. V lost 1 base, J lost 0 bases, and 8 bases lay in between. The CDR3 is made up of 15 amino acids. CDR3 DNA: TGTGCCAGCAGCGTAAGTCCGGGCTCTGGAAACACCATATATTTT. This gives the protein CASSVSPGSGNTIYF.

The J gene is TRBJ2-7, the V gene TRBV9; tentatively, D is TRBD1 (8 bases). The ends were cut back, 10 bases at V and 7 bases at J, with 15 bases in the middle. The CDR3 consists of 11 residues. Germline assignment: CDR1 SGDLS and CDR2 YYNGEE. The CDR3 is CAQQRDREQYV. The CDR3 DNA sequence: TGTGCCCAACAGCGGGACAGGGAGCAGTACGTC.